Listed below are T cell receptor beta chains from one sample, sequenced in a study of OX40 agonist ivuxolimab in advanced cancers. TCRdb keeps only in-frame clones here, not all; method: immunoSEQ multiplex PCR. The table lists about 82,000 clones, around four fifths of them singletons, with approximately 0.78% in the top ten. This specimen consisted of CD4+ or CD8+ T cells sorted from blood, obtained in a trial of the OX40 agonist ivuxolimab. These receptors originate from an adult with an advanced solid tumor such as melanoma, head and neck, liver or kidney cancer. Each CDR3 is given without its conserved first and last residue. Some rows have no size entry. The others give once, few or many, or a class for an expanded clone.

J gene	clone size	V gene	CDR3 protein
TRBJ2-2	.	TRBV30	AWTSLAAVVGELF
TRBJ2-7	.	TRBV27	ASSHPPGQGLARSYEQY
TRBJ1-1	.	TRBV5-1	ASSSQGDGGTEAF
TRBJ2-1	.	TRBV5-1	ASSLRFRRTSGGDISYNEQF
TRBJ2-1	.	TRBV14	ASSQSYRAPRDRHTSSYNEQF
TRBJ1-2	once	TRBV6-5	ASSWDRDGYGYT
TRBJ1-1	few	TRBV29-1	SVGNPLNTEAF
TRBJ1-2	.	TRBV10-3	AISEGAQGTNYGYT
TRBJ1-2	.	TRBV6-6	ASRPPQEYGYT
TRBJ1-2	.	TRBV11-2	ASSRGLRYGYT
TRBJ2-2	.	TRBV19	ASSILNRENTGELF
TRBJ1-1	few	TRBV2	ASSVDWTEAF
TRBJ1-1	.	TRBV10-2	ASSRRGTEAF
TRBJ1-2	once	TRBV29-1	SVAGVEGYT
TRBJ1-5	.	TRBV21-1	ASSKVEENMGISNQPQH
TRBJ2-5	.	TRBV6-1	ASSRGRLNQETQY
TRBJ2-2	.	TRBV6-1	ANQKLTGELF
TRBJ2-1	.	TRBV7-3	ASSPRGGGANSEQF
TRBJ1-6	once	TRBV23-1	ASSHLGPGTGFALH
TRBJ1-2	.	TRBV5-1	ASSRDRGQGGYT
TRBJ1-3	.	TRBV7-3	ASSPSVVPGNTIY
TRBJ2-1	.	TRBV6-1	ASFPSYNEQF
TRBJ1-4	few	TRBV18	ASSPPQGRAGEKLF
TRBJ2-3	.	TRBV7-2	ASSSLAAYTQY
TRBJ2-5	.	TRBV7-9	ASTAETQY
TRBJ1-6	.	TRBV4-1	ASQEGSYNSPLH
TRBJ2-3	.	TRBV7-2	ASSLNGGAGDTQY
TRBJ1-1	once	TRBV5-1	ASSLGTNGEPEAF
TRBJ2-3	.	TRBV7-6	ASSLRGVLADTQY
TRBJ1-1	few	TRBV4-3	ASSQEAPGSWDTEAF
TRBJ2-3	few	TRBV10-3	ATAWLSTGRADTQY
TRBJ2-7	.	TRBV11-2	ASSLTGKGYEQY
TRBJ1-6	.	TRBV5-6	ASTPRSRGYNSPLH
TRBJ1-4	.	TRBV5-5	ASSLDWDRFHST
TRBJ2-3	.	TRBV7-2	ASSFYVDTQY
TRBJ1-2	few	TRBV5-4	ASSWGQRANYGYT
TRBJ2-3	.	TRBV2	ASSVQAENTDTQY
TRBJ1-5	.	TRBV2	ASIKGHNQPQH
TRBJ1-4	.	TRBV7-8	ASSLDKGPGTNEKLF
TRBJ1-1	.	TRBV12-5	ASGLVAGVHPEAF
TRBJ2-2	.	TRBV7-6	ASSSGTSGIPTGELF
TRBJ2-3	.	TRBV10-3	AIRDLRTDTQY
TRBJ1-5	.	TRBV4-2	ASSQDLREGGQPQH
TRBJ1-2	.	TRBV25-1	ASRDSEGGYT
TRBJ1-5	.	TRBV6-1	ASSEMQGSNQPQH
TRBJ2-5	.	TRBV2	ASSVRGETQY
TRBJ1-5	.	TRBV2	ASKKGENQPQH
TRBJ1-3	few	TRBV18	ASSPTDDSGNTIY
TRBJ2-2	.	TRBV7-2	ASSLLGHTGELF
TRBJ2-1	.	TRBV19	ASSIRGRDYNEQF
TRBJ1-6	.	TRBV5-6	ASSRGLSNSPLH
TRBJ2-7	.	TRBV29-1	SVTASTYEQY
TRBJ1-2	.	TRBV27	ASSLRRGHLGGYT
TRBJ1-5	.	TRBV12-5	ASGLSSVRVTYQPQH